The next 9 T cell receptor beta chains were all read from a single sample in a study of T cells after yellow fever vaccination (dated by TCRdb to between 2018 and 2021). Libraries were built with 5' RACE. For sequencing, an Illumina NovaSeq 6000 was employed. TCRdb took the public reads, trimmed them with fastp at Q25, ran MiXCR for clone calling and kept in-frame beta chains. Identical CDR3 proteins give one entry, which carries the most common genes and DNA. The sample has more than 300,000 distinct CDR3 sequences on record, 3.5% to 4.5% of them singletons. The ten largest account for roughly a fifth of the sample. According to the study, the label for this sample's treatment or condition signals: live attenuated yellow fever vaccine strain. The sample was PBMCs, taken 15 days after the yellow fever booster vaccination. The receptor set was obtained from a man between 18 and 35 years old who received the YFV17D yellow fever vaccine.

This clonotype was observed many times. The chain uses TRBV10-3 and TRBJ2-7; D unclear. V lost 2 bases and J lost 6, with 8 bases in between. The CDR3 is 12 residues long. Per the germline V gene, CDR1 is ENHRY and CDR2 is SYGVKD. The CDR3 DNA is TGTGCCATCAGTGAGCCGGCGGTCGAGCAGTACTTC. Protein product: CAISEPAVEQYF.

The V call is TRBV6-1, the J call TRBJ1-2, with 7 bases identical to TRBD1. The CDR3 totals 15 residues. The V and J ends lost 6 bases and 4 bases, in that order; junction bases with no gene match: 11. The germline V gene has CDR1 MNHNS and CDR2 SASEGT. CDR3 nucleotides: TGTGCCAGCAGCCGGGACAGCACAACTCTCTATGGCTACACCTTC. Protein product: CASSRDSTTLYGYTF.

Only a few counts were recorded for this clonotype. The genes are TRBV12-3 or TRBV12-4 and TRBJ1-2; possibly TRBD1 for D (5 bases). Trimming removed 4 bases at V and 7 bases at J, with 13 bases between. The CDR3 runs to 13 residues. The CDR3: CASSSTVEGGYTF. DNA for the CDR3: TGTGCCAGCAGTTCGACAGTAGAGGGTGGCTACACCTTC.

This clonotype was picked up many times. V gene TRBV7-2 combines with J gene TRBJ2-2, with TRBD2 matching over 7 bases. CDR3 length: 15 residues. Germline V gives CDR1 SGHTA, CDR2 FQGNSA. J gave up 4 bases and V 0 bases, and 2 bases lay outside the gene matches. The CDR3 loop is CASSLAGGITGELFF. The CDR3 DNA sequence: TGTGCCAGCAGCTTAGCGGGGGGGATCACCGGGGAGCTGTTTTTT.

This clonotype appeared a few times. DNA of the CDR3: TGTGCCAGTAGCCAGAACGGGGGGAACACAGATACGCAGTATTTT. Translated, it gives CASSQNGGNTDTQYF. V is TRBV19 and J is TRBJ2-3, with 7 bases lining up with TRBD2. CDR3 length: 15 residues. V dropped 6 bases and J dropped 2; count of bases not matched to a gene: 8. The V gene's germline CDR1 is LNHDA and CDR2 SQIVND (reference sequence).

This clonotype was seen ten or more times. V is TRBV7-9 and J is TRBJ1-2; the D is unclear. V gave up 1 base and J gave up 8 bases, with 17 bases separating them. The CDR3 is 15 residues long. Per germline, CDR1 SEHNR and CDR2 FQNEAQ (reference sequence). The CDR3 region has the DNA TGTGCCAGCAGCTTAGGTTCGGCCGGAAGAGTCGGCTACACCTTC. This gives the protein CASSLGSAGRVGYTF.

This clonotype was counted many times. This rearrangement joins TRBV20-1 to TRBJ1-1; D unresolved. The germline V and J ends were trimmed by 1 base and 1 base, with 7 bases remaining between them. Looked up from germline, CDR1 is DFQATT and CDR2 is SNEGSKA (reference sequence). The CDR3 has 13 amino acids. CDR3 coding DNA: TGCAGTGCTAGAGCCCAGGCGAACACTGAAGCTTTCTTT. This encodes CSARAQANTEAFF.

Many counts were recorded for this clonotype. CDR3 loop: CATRRSGANVLTF. The CDR3 nucleotides read TGTGCCACCCGCCGCTCTGGGGCCAACGTCCTGACTTTC. The genes are TRBV7-6 and TRBJ2-6; the D is unclear. The germline V gene encodes CDR1 SGHVS and CDR2 FNYEAQ. This CDR3 spans 13 amino acids. Between the trimmed V and J ends, which lost 10 bases and 0 bases, there was a span of 7 bases.

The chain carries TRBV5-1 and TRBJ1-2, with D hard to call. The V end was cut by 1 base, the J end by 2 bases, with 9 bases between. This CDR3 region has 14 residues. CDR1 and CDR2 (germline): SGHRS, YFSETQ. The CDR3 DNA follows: TGCGCCAGCAGCTTGCGGGAATCGAACTATGGCTACACCTTC. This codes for CASSLRESNYGYTF.